The TCR beta chain described here comes from a study of T-cell reconstitution after alpha-beta-depleted transplantation in children. Whole-study findings and limits: T-cell counts and diversity at one year post-transplant came mainly from newly produced T cells. For some patients, TCRbeta diversity was high at day 60 because of recipient T cells and thymic progenitors that survived. Reportedly, roughly two months post-transplant, alpha-beta T cells arose from several hundred expanded graft clones.

Using unique molecular identifiers, the investigators prepared the TCRbeta library. MiXCR was run by TCRdb on the PCR reads, yielding one entry per CDR3 protein. Among 210,000 or so distinct CDR3 sequences listed, approximately 11% were seen once. The CDR3 has 14 residues. CDR1 and CDR2 (germline): KGHDR, SFDVKD. Trimming cost V 7 bases and J 3 bases, with 14 bases left between them. This clonotype has a count of ten or more. The antigen is not known. Sequencing was performed on PBMCs, taken before TCRalphabeta/CD19-depleted stem cell transplant. The chain uses TRBV24-1 and TRBJ1-2; weak D call: TRBD1 (5 bases). The TCR sequence derives from a child under two years old with acute myeloid leukemia, due to receive a stem cell transplant. CDR3 sequence: CATSPRDADYGYTF. The CDR3 bases are TGTGCCACCAGCCCAAGGGACGCCGACTATGGCTACACCTTC.